The next 27 T cell receptor beta chains were all read from a single sample in a study of blood T cell repertoires in COVID-19. Assay: immunoSEQ multiplex PCR; the TCRdb copy retains only in-frame clones and omits some. The repertoire consists of around 170,000 clones, with 90% occurring once and the leading ten covering around 0.53%. The sample comprised peripheral blood. The source of these receptors is a man aged 45-60 years with acute or convalescent COVID-19.

Regarding this clone: Germline and junction disagree at one end, which may indicate a read error. The gene calls are TRBV6-6 and TRBJ2-5; 9 nucleotides agree with TRBD1. The CDR3 covers 16 residues. CDR1 and CDR2 from the germline V gene are MNHNY and SVGAGI (reference sequence). CDR3 in amino acids: CASSLGTGSPKETQYF. Written as DNA, the CDR3 is TGTGCCAGCAGTCTAGGGACAGGGAGCCCCAAAGAGACTCAGTACTTC.

V and J are TRBV25-1 and TRBJ1-1; D uncertain. The CDR3 runs 14 residues. CDR1 and CDR2 from the germline V gene are MGHDK and SYGVNS. The V gene lost 4 bases and the J gene lost 2 bases, with 11 bases spanning the gap. In DNA, the CDR3 is TGTGCCAGCAGTGCGGCAGGTGGTAACACTGAAGCTTTCTTT. This translates into CASSAAGGNTEAFF.

The chain uses TRBV2 and TRBJ1-1; D perhaps matches TRBD1 (6 bases). Germline values: CDR1 SNHLY, CDR2 FYNNEI. This CDR3 has 14 residues. Trimming stripped 4 bases from V and 3 bases from J, with 12 bases between. The CDR3 is CASSVVRGDTEAFF. CDR3 nucleotides: TGTGCCAGCAGTGTCGTCAGGGGCGACACTGAAGCTTTCTTT. Full variable domain (missing parts from reference TRBV2 and TRBJ1-1): EPEVTQTPSHQVTQMGQEVILRCVPISNHLYFYWYRQILGQKVEFLVSFYNNEISEKSEIFDDQFSVERPDGSNFTLKIRSTKLEDSAMYFCASSVVRGDTEAFFGQGTRLTVV.

This chain uses TRBV7-9 with TRBJ2-7, with a weak D call TRBD1 (5 bases). V was trimmed by 5 bases and J by 1 base, leaving 15 bases between them. CDR3 length equals 15 residues. Germline V CDR1 and CDR2: SEHNR, FQNEAQ (reference sequence). The CDR3 protein is CASSTPAGFSYEQYF. The CDR3 DNA reads as TGTGCCAGCAGCACCCCCGCAGGGTTTTCCTACGAGCAGTACTTC. Complete variable domain (other parts from reference TRBV7-9 and TRBJ2-7): DTGVSQNPRHKITKRGQNVTFRCDPISEHNRLYWYRQTLGQGPEFLTYFQNEAQLEKSRLLSDRFSAERPKGSFSTLEIQRTEQGDSAMYLCASSTPAGFSYEQYFGPGTRLTVT.

The chain carries TRBV3-1 (or the pseudogene TRBV3-2) and TRBJ2-5; TRBD1 agrees at 8 bases. The V gene end was trimmed by 7 bases and the J gene end by 4 bases; junction bases not matched to a gene: 2. Germline V gene sequence: CDR1 LGHDT, CDR2 YNNKEL (reference sequence). The CDR3 extends over 12 amino acids. Written as DNA, the CDR3 is TGTGCCAGCACAGGGGGCCCAGAGACCCAGTACTTC. Protein: CASTGGPETQYF.

The rearrangement links TRBV7-8 to TRBJ2-1; TRBD2 aligns across 7 bases. The CDR3 has 15 residues. In germline, CDR1 is SGHVS, CDR2 FQNEAQ. J was trimmed by 4 bases and V by 3 bases; bases with no gene match: 6. The CDR3 loop reads CASSFGGSLYNEQFF. In nucleotides, the CDR3 is TGTGCCAGCAGCTTCGGCGGGAGCCTTTACAATGAGCAGTTCTTC.

V usage is TRBV7-9 and J usage is TRBJ1-2; 7 bases fit TRBD1. There are 16 residues in the CDR3. Germline trimming cut 5 bases from V and 2 bases from J; bases unmatched to any gene: 11. Germline V lookup: CDR1 SEHNR, CDR2 FQNEAQ (reference sequence). The CDR3 spells CASSPRRGGQNYGYTF. CDR3 sequence (DNA): TGTGCCAGCAGCCCCCGAAGAGGGGGACAGAACTATGGCTACACCTTC.

The chain combines TRBV7-8 with TRBJ2-7; D is perhaps TRBD1 (5 bases). Germline lookup yields CDR1 SGHVS and CDR2 FQNEAQ. The CDR3 runs 15 residues. With 0 bases removed from V and 2 bases from J, the gap between germline ends came to 11 bases. CDR3: CASSLAPGITYEQYV. The CDR3 coding sequence is TGTGCCAGCAGCTTAGCCCCAGGGATTACCTACGAGCAGTACGTC.

The chain joins TRBV18 to TRBJ2-3; D unclear. The V and J ends lost 3 bases and 6 bases respectively, with 13 bases between them. The CDR3 spans 14 residues. CDR1 and CDR2 (germline): KGHSH, LQKENI. The CDR3: CASSPWAGKDTQYF. Here the CDR3 DNA reads TGTGCCAGCTCACCCTGGGCTGGTAAGGATACGCAGTATTTT.

The chain carries TRBV19 and TRBJ2-5, with D unclear. The CDR3 runs to 14 residues. Germline V gene sequence: CDR1 LNHDA, CDR2 SQIVND (reference sequence). Deletions cut 6 bases from V and 0 bases from J, with 11 bases between. This CDR3 reads CASRSAADQETQYF. The DNA of the CDR3 is TGTGCCAGTAGGTCCGCGGCGGACCAAGAGACCCAGTACTTC.

The chain has TRBV7-9 and TRBJ1-5; D unresolved. Trimming pared 2 bases from V and 6 bases from J, leaving 11 bases between. The CDR3 runs to 14 residues. Per the germline V gene, CDR1 is SEHNR and CDR2 is FQNEAQ (reference sequence). CDR3 sequence: CASSLSGGLQPQHF. CDR3 sequence (DNA): TGTGCCAGCAGCTTAAGTGGTGGGCTTCAGCCCCAGCATTTT.

The V gene is TRBV5-4, the J gene TRBJ2-5; tentatively, D is TRBD1 (6 bases). V was pared by 0 bases and J by 0 bases, with 9 bases between. The CDR3 consists of 15 residues. In germline, CDR1 is SGHNT, CDR2 YYREEE (reference sequence). In nucleotides, the CDR3 is TGTGCCAGCAGCTTGGTTCGGACAGACCAAGAGACCCAGTACTTC. Its translation: CASSLVRTDQETQYF.

CDR3 nucleotides: TGTGCCAGCAGCGTAGCGGCCCTGGGAGGCCACGAGCAGTACTTC. This gives the protein CASSVAALGGHEQYF. The chain links TRBV9 to TRBJ2-7; TRBD2 is a possible D gene (6 bases). The CDR3 is 15 residues long. Looked up from germline, CDR1 is SGDLS and CDR2 is YYNGEE. The ends were cut back, 0 bases at V and 5 bases at J, with 15 bases in the middle.

The CDR3 DNA sequence: TGTGCCAGCAGTCCCCGACAGGGCCGATCCGGAGCTTTCTTT. Residues: CASSPRQGRSGAFF. The genes are TRBV6-5 and TRBJ1-1; 7 bases line up with TRBD1. This CDR3 region has 14 residues. The V and J ends lost 5 bases and 10 bases, in that order; junction bases with no gene match: 13. Germline V gene data show CDR1 as MNHEY and CDR2 as SVGAGI.

The chain uses TRBV6-1 and TRBJ2-7; possibly TRBD1 for D (6 bases). V shed 5 bases and J shed 4 bases, with 9 bases lying between them. The CDR3 length is 12 residues. CDR1 and CDR2 (germline): MNHNS, SASEGT. The CDR3 reads CASSYTGYEQYV. The CDR3 DNA sequence: TGTGCCAGCAGTTATACAGGGTACGAGCAGTACGTC.

As DNA, the CDR3 is TGTGCCAGCAGCGTAGGCGGGGTCGGGGTGGATAATTCACCCCTCCACTTT. Protein: CASSVGGVGVDNSPLHF. The V gene is TRBV9, the J gene TRBJ1-6; D call uncertain. Germline assignment: CDR1 SGDLS and CDR2 YYNGEE. There are 17 residues in the CDR3. V shed 0 bases and J shed 5 bases, with 15 bases lying between them.

This clone was detected a few times. The rearrangement joins TRBV27 to TRBJ2-5; D is possibly TRBD2 (6 bases). V was pared by 1 base and J by 2 bases, with 8 bases between. CDR1 MNHEY and CDR2 SMNVEV come from the germline V gene (reference sequence). The CDR3 runs 14 residues. The CDR3 region has the DNA TGTGCCAGCAGTTTATATAGCGGACAAGAGACCCAGTACTTC. Its translation: CASSLYSGQETQYF.

The count of this clone is one. The rearrangement links TRBV2 to TRBJ1-5, with D tentatively TRBD1 (6 bases). Trimming removed 8 bases from V and 3 bases from J, with 11 bases in between. Germline V gene sequence: CDR1 SNHLY, CDR2 FYNNEI. The CDR3 length is 13 residues. Here the CDR3 DNA reads TGTGCCAGCGGACAGTCTAACAATCAGCCCCAGCATTTT. Translating gives CASGQSNNQPQHF.

The chain employs TRBV29-1 and TRBJ2-1; D is perhaps TRBD2 (5 bases). This CDR3 has 16 amino acids. The germline V and J ends were trimmed by 0 bases and 0 bases, with 12 bases remaining between them. CDR1 SQVTM and CDR2 ANQGSEA come from the germline V gene. Here the CDR3 DNA reads TGCAGCGTTGAAGAACTGAGCGGTAGCTCCTACAATGAGCAGTTCTTC. It is translated as CSVEELSGSSYNEQFF.

The chain uses TRBV7-6 and TRBJ2-7; 12 bases are a match to TRBD2. V lost 0 bases and J lost 6; bases outside the gene matches: 6. This CDR3 has 16 amino acids. Germline V gene data show CDR1 as SGHVS and CDR2 as FNYEAQ. CDR3 loop: CASSLATSGRGSEQYF. DNA for the CDR3: TGTGCCAGCAGCTTAGCGACTAGCGGGAGAGGTTCCGAGCAGTACTTC.

The chain employs TRBV19 and TRBJ1-6; TRBD1 aligns across 7 bases. J lost 10 bases, V lost 1 base, and 7 bases had no gene match. Per germline, CDR1 LNHDA and CDR2 SQIVND (reference sequence). The CDR3 loop spans 15 amino acids. In nucleotides, the CDR3 is TGTGCCAGTAGTATAGCGGCCAGGGGGAGGTCACCCCTCCACTTT. Protein: CASSIAARGRSPLHF.

This chain links TRBV27 with TRBJ2-3; possible D gene TRBD1, 5 bases. CDR1 is MNHEY, CDR2 SMNVEV, per germline (reference sequence). This CDR3 is 13 amino acids long. Deletions cut 6 bases from V and 7 bases from J, with 14 bases between. CDR3 protein: CASSLRQGNTQYF. CDR3 sequence (DNA): TGTGCCAGCAGCTTACGGCAGGGTAATACGCAGTATTTT.

The J gene is TRBJ2-3, the V gene TRBV27; 13 nucleotides agree with TRBD2. Germline CDR1 and CDR2: MNHEY and SMNVEV (reference sequence). The CDR3 has 15 residues. V shed 6 bases and J 6 bases; nucleotides not matched to a gene: 6. CDR3 loop: CASRPLAGGPDTQYF. In DNA, the CDR3 is TGTGCCAGCAGGCCACTAGCGGGAGGGCCGGATACGCAGTATTTT.

The rearrangement links TRBV2 to TRBJ1-5; D gene unclear. CDR3 length equals 12 residues. Germline V gene data show CDR1 as SNHLY and CDR2 as FYNNEI. V lost 6 bases to trimming and J lost 1 base, with 4 bases between them. In DNA, the CDR3 is TGTGCCAGCAGGACAAGCAATCAGCCCCAGCATTTT. Encoded protein: CASRTSNQPQHF. Variable domain in full (rest from reference TRBV2 and TRBJ1-5): EPEVTQTPSHQVTQMGQEVILRCVPISNHLYFYWYRQILGQKVEFLVSFYNNEISEKSEIFDDQFSVERPDGSNFTLKIRSTKLEDSAMYFCASRTSNQPQHFGDGTRLSIL.

V is TRBV19 and J is TRBJ1-1; 12 nucleotides align to TRBD1. Trimming at V came to 5 bases and at J to 9 bases, leaving 10 bases not matched to a gene. Germline values: CDR1 LNHDA, CDR2 SQIVND (reference sequence). The length of the CDR3 is 15 residues. The CDR3 region is CASSDPGQGASKAFF. In nucleotides, the CDR3 is TGTGCCAGTAGTGATCCGGGACAGGGGGCGTCTAAAGCTTTCTTT.

CDR3 in amino acids: CASSPAPTVLAKNIQYF. The CDR3 region has the DNA TGTGCCAGTTCGCCGGCCCCCACAGTGCTAGCCAAAAACATTCAGTACTTC. The chain combines TRBV19 with TRBJ2-4, with D hard to call. V was trimmed by 8 bases and J by 0 bases, leaving 20 bases between them. CDR1 is LNHDA and CDR2 is SQIVND in the germline V gene (reference sequence). There are 17 residues in the CDR3.

V gene TRBV28 combines with J gene TRBJ2-3; D remains unclear. The germline CDR1 and CDR2 sequences are MDHEN and SYDVKM. V was pared by 2 bases and J by 2 bases, with 5 bases between. The CDR3 runs 13 residues. CDR3 nucleotides: TGTGCCAGCAGTTTAATAGCCACAGATACGCAGTATTTT. Translation gives CASSLIATDTQYF.